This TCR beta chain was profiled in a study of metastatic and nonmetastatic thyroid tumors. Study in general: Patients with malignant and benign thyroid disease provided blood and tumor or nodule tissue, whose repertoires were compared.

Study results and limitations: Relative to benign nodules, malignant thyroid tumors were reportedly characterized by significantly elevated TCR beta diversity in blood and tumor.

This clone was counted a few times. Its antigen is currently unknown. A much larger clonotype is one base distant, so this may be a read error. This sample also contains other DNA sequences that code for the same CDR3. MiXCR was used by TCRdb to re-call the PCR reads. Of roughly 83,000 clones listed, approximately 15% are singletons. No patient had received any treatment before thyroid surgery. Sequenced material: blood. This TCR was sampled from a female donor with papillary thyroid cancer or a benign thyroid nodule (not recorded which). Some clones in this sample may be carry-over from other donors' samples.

CDR3 nucleotide sequence: TGCAGTGCTACCCACAACAGGGCGGGACTTTCGGACTACGGCTACACCTTC. Amino acids: CSATHNRAGLSDYGYTF. The rearrangement joins TRBV20-1 to TRBJ1-2; perhaps TRBD1 as D (6 bases). Germline CDR1 and CDR2: DFQATT and SNEGSKA (reference sequence). The CDR3 is 17 amino acids.